This section outlines one TCR beta chain sequence together with its context. Additional DNA sequences in this sample encode the identical CDR3. The data were taken from a study of blood T cell repertoires in COVID-19. Looking at the study overall: Sources were T cells, B-cell-depleted T cells, or PBMCs; the material itself was cDNA or gDNA.

Here immunoSEQ multiplex PCR was the method, and the copy in TCRdb shows in-frame clones only, minus some. This table holds 150,000 to 180,000 clones, over 65% found once. Input material: peripheral blood. This clonotype was obtained from a man older than 75 with acute or convalescent COVID-19.

In nucleotides, the CDR3 is TGTGCCAGCAGCTTACGGACAGAAGCTTTCTTT. Encoded protein: CASSLRTEAFF. This rearrangement joins TRBV7-2 to TRBJ1-1, with a possible D match to TRBD1 (5 bases). The CDR3 is made up of 11 amino acids. CDR1 and CDR2 from the germline V gene are SGHTA and FQGNSA. V was clipped by 2 bases and J by 8 bases, with 6 bases between them.